This TCR beta chain originates from a study of T cells after yellow fever vaccination. TCRdb re-derived calls from the 5' RACE reads in MiXCR, one entry per CDR3 protein. Among about 550,000 distinct CDR3 sequences listed, 15% to 20% were seen once. The source of this sequence is a man aged 30-40 years who received the YFV17D yellow fever vaccine. The material was PBMCs, obtained 15 days after the yellow fever booster vaccination.

The chain's CDR3 is CASSRGSGGVETQYF. The CDR3 DNA follows: TGTGCCAGCAGCCGCGGCTCGGGGGGGGTGGAGACCCAGTACTTC. V is TRBV7-2 and J is TRBJ2-5; TRBD2 matches at 8 bases. Trimming cost V 5 bases and J 5 bases; bases outside gene matches: 10. This CDR3 comprises 15 residues. Germline assignment: CDR1 SGHTA and CDR2 FQGNSA.